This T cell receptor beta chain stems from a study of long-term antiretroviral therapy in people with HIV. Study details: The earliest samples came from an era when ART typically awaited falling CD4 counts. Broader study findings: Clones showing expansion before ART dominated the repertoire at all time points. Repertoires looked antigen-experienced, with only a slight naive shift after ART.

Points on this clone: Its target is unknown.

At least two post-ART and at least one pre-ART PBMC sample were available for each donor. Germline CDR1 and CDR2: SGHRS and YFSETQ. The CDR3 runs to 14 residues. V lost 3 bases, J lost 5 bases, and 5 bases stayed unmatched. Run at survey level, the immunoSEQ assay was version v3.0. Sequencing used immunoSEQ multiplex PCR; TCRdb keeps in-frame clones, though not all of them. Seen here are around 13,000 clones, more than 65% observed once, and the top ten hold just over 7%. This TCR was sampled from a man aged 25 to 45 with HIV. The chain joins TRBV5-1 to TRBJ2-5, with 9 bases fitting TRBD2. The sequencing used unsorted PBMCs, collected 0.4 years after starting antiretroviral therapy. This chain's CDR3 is CASSSLAGEETQYF. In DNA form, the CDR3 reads TGCGCCAGCAGCTCATTAGCGGGAGAGGAGACCCAGTACTTC.